The sequence of this T cell receptor (beta chain) was determined in a study of cytomegalovirus exposure and HLA in healthy donors. At the level of the study: Early released data comprised around 79 million unique TCRs from HLA-typed donors.

A multiplex PCR was run with 60 Vbeta primers and 13 Jbeta primers. TCRdb's table, derived via immunoSEQ multiplex PCR, lists solely in-frame clones and lacks some. The specimen's table records 150,000 to 200,000 clones. The sequence was obtained from a woman aged 60-75 years in good health and CMV-seronegative. Specimen: PBMCs.

This chain's CDR3 is CASSVGTTGANVLTF. CDR3 sequence (DNA): TGCGCCAGCAGCGTGGGGACTACTGGGGCCAACGTCCTGACTTTC. The chain employs TRBV5-1 and TRBJ2-6; 7 nucleotides match TRBD2. This CDR3 region has 15 residues. CDR1 and CDR2 (germline): SGHRS, YFSETQ. V lost 4 bases and J lost 2; bases outside the gene matches: 3.